This TCR beta chain comes out of a study of regulatory T cells in long-lasting Graves disease (dated by TCRdb to the early 2020s). With respect to the entire study: Patients with newly diagnosed Graves' disease had been on antithyroid drugs for under 3 months. Persistent Graves' disease patients were compared with newly diagnosed Graves' disease patients by peripheral blood TCR sequencing and RNA sequencing. The study took place in China and was registered as a clinical trial. A total of about 35 samples underwent TCR sequencing, from about 13 patients with persistent Graves' disease and 20 or so patients with newly diagnosed Graves' disease.

This clonotype was seen ten or more times. Its antigen is currently not known. No much larger clone exists at a distance of one base, and base qualities are not known. Broad study findings and their caveats: More public clonotypes were shared among persistent patients (under 3,000) than among newly diagnosed patients (approximately 930). Persistent Graves' disease patients showed lower TCR Shannon entropy and fewer highly expanded clones than newly diagnosed patients, suggesting clonal expansion. As a limitation, the authors acknowledged that the small sample size may reduce accuracy. Because the primary lesion, thyroid tissue, could not be accessed, the study looked at peripheral blood alone. Sequencing and analysis were limited to the TCR beta chain.

The library was built by means of multiplex PCR. Sequencing took place on an Illumina HiSeq 4000. iRepertoire HTBI primers and Arm-PCR amplification of CDR3 regions were used to construct TCR beta libraries. PCR products were gel purified before sequencing. In the paper's pipeline: Gene usage analysis of CDR3 amino acid clonotypes used the 55 to 65 TRBV and 12 to 15 TRBJ segments found across samples. Filtered high-quality paired reads were merged into contigs using COPE and FqMerger. BLAST was used to align contigs to IMGT TRBV, TRBD and TRBJ reference genes, and CDR3 was defined according to IMGT. Any clonotype with a frequency above 0.1% was classified as a highly expanded clone. Repertoire diversity was measured by Shannon entropy, and V-J evenness by the Gini coefficient. Public clonotypes were defined as clonotypes shared by more than one individual. TCRdb trimmed the raw reads at Q25, called clones with MiXCR and kept productive beta chains. Merged by CDR3 protein, the rows form single entries marked with the most common genes and DNA. These V and J calls rely on TCRdb rather than the paper's analysis. This sample lists 450,000 to 600,000 distinct CDR3 sequences; about 17% were detected once. 12% of the sample is taken by the ten largest.

This specimen's time point label, per the study, means: newly diagnosed GD, antithyroid drugs for less than 3 months. For both TCR sequencing and RNA sequencing, RNA was extracted from PBMCs using TRIzol. Graves' disease was diagnosed according to American Thyroid Association guidelines. The patients came from an endocrinology department in Xi'an, China. Each patient gave 7.5 to 10 milliliters of peripheral blood, collected in an EDTA anticoagulant tube. Ficoll Paque Plus density gradient separation was used to isolate PBMCs, and no additional T cell sorting was done. An Agilent 2100 Bioanalyzer and agarose gel were used to check RNA quality, while a NanoDrop 2000 measured RNA concentration. This sample was shared with a second study, whose subject was T cells in Graves' hyperthyroidism and ophthalmopathy. As that second paper reports: Stable Graves' hyperthyroidism was defined as the absence of progression to ophthalmopathy over 18 months of follow-up. The hyperthyroidism patients were between 18 and 65 years old and newly diagnosed, with a disease duration of less than 2 months. Exclusion was applied to patients with uncontrolled infections, other autoimmune diseases, pregnancy or lactation. Diagnoses were based on clinical symptoms, serum thyroxine and TRAb, thyroid ultrasound and orbital computed tomography. The first round of RT-PCR for the TCR CDR3 was performed with the HTBI primer set and the Qiagen OneStep RT-PCR kit. Blood samples also contained most of the expanded thyroid clonotypes (frequency above 0.001), which suggests that blood repertoires may reflect thyroid immune responses. Ophthalmopathy was separated from stable hyperthyroidism by a 13 V-J signature model, with around 90% sensitivity and approximately 81% specificity obtained in cross-validation and 80%/75% obtained in testing. During validation, the model predicted progression to ophthalmopathy a median of about 6.5 months ahead of onset, with more than 60% sensitivity and 72% to 80% specificity. To identify TCR V-J signatures that set the groups apart, the researchers used a discovery cohort of 100 patients, made up of some 41 with Graves' ophthalmopathy and about 60 with stable Graves' hyperthyroidism. An independent validation cohort of under 20 hyperthyroidism patients and approximately 17 patients who later progressed to ophthalmopathy tested prospective prediction of ophthalmopathy. The 100 or so discovery patients were randomly divided into training and test sets at a 7:3 ratio. In addition, the study compared T-cell repertoires in thyroid tissue and in blood from about six Graves' hyperthyroidism patients. Once sampling was done, hyperthyroidism patients were given methimazole at a starting dose of 30 mg daily, whereas ophthalmopathy patients were given high-dose intravenous methylprednisolone. Libraries were constructed in a second round of multiplex PCR, after which size selection and purification were carried out. Sequencing of the libraries was done on an Illumina HiSeq2000 using paired-end 100 bp reads. SOAPnuke was used to process the raw data, throwing out any read that contained adapters or uncalled bases, had a mean Phred below 15, or lacked an exact constant-primer or identifier match. COPE v1.2.5 was used to merge the high-quality paired reads, and each unique nucleotide sequence was defined as a clonotype. MiTCR v1.1 was used to align the clonotypes against IMGT TRBV, TRBD and TRBJ reference segments. The analysis was restricted to V-J combinations with a frequency above 0.0001, which together covered 99.2% of the repertoires. A TCS score was defined as the ratio between F50 (clonal expansion) and ExV (chaos), using BLOSUM62-based TCRdist between CDR3 peptides within each V-J. Welch's t-statistics and random forest reduced around 550 V-J features to roughly 13, which were used in a naive Bayes classifier (R e1071). Sample size was not statistically predetermined, and investigators were not blinded to group allocation. TCR Vbeta CDR3 sequencing of roughly 140 peripheral blood samples (more than 40 ophthalmopathy, 75 to 85 hyperthyroidism and some 17 progressor patients) is reported in the paper.

Sample: peripheral blood mononuclear cells (PBMCs), taken at new diagnosis, from a patient treated with antithyroid drugs. The TCR sequence derives from a man between 40 and 49 years old with Graves disease. Donor details come from another sample of the same person, matched by shared clones.

The DNA sequence is given as TGTGCCAGCAGACAGGGGGCATCCTACGAGCAGTACTTC. This translates into CASRQGASYEQYF. The chain uses TRBV28 and TRBJ2-7, with 9 bases aligning to TRBD1. From the germline V gene, CDR1 is MDHEN and CDR2 is SYDVKM. V and J are trimmed by 6 bases and 1 base, and the gene matches miss 1 base of the junction. Including the terminal cysteine and phenylalanine, the CDR3 comprises 13 residues. Only the CDR3 part of the read is kept: 39 bases, read in frame from the first base.